Shown below are 20 T cell receptor beta chains from a single sample sequenced in a study of cytomegalovirus exposure and HLA in healthy donors. Amplification used 60 Vbeta primers and 13 Jbeta primers. TCRdb's copy holds only in-frame clones and misses some; the assay was immunoSEQ multiplex PCR. The data hold 250,000 to 350,000 clones, with 75% to 90% observed a single time. The sequencing sample was made of PBMCs. The receptors were gathered from a girl aged 2 to 9 in good health and CMV-seronegative.

This clone has just a few counts. The chain is built from TRBV7-2 and TRBJ2-1, with 9 bases that match TRBD2. CDR3 length: 15 residues. The germline V gene has CDR1 SGHTA and CDR2 FQGNSA. J was trimmed by 6 bases and V by 1 base; bases with no gene match: 4. CDR3 amino acids: CASSLGLAGRNEQFF. CDR3 bases: TGTGCCAGCAGCTTAGGCCTAGCGGGGCGCAATGAGCAGTTCTTC.

This clone was seen a single time. The rearrangement uses TRBV28 and TRBJ1-2; TRBD1 aligns across 7 bases. The V segment lost 3 bases and the J segment 4 bases; nucleotides outside the gene matches: 8. Germline V gene lookup returns CDR1 MDHEN and CDR2 SYDVKM. The CDR3 sequence is 15 residues long. The CDR3 DNA reads TGTGCCAGCAGTTTCTCCGCCGACAGGGTCTATGGCTACACCTTC. It is translated as CASSFSADRVYGYTF.

In this sample, this clone turned up a few times. The chain joins TRBV6-1 to TRBJ1-4, with 9 bases matching TRBD1. Germline V CDR1 and CDR2: MNHNS, SASEGT. Trimming at V came to 4 bases and at J to 8 bases, leaving 11 bases not matched to a gene. The CDR3 runs to 16 residues. The CDR3 DNA reads as TGTGCCAGCAGTGGAATACGGACAGGGGCGAGGGAAAAACTGTTTTTT. Translating gives CASSGIRTGAREKLFF.

This clone was picked up a small number of times. The rearrangement uses TRBV7-6 and TRBJ2-7; maybe TRBD1 (5 bases). This CDR3 has 15 amino acids. V was shortened by 5 bases and J by 1 base, with 15 bases between the two germline ends. The germline V gene has CDR1 SGHVS and CDR2 FNYEAQ. CDR3 residues: CASSPEVGRSYEQYF. The CDR3 bases are TGTGCCAGCAGCCCCGAGGTGGGGCGGTCCTACGAGCAGTACTTC.

The chain combines TRBV9 with TRBJ2-1, with 8 bases lining up with TRBD2. The ends lost 3 bases at V and 7 bases at J; junction bases unmatched: 9. CDR1 is SGDLS and CDR2 is YYNGEE in the germline V gene. There are 15 residues in the CDR3. The CDR3: CASSAKRELWNEQFF. In DNA form, the CDR3 reads TGTGCCAGCAGCGCCAAGCGGGAGTTGTGGAATGAGCAGTTCTTC.

V gene TRBV7-6 combines with J gene TRBJ2-5, with D possibly being TRBD2 (5 bases). Germline V gene sequence: CDR1 SGHVS, CDR2 FNYEAQ. The CDR3 runs to 16 residues. V lost 2 bases and J lost 2, with 15 bases in between. The CDR3 spells CASSLFGRGAQETQYF. CDR3 nucleotide sequence: TGTGCCAGCAGCTTATTCGGTCGGGGAGCTCAAGAGACCCAGTACTTC.

The chain uses TRBV7-8 and TRBJ2-1; D not resolved. This CDR3 is built from 12 residues. From germline, CDR1 is SGHVS and CDR2 FQNEAQ. Trimming cost V 8 bases and J 3 bases, with 8 bases left between them. CDR3 in DNA: TGTGCCAGCTACACAGACTACAATGAGCAGTTCTTC. Protein: CASYTDYNEQFF.

The chain uses TRBV27 and TRBJ2-7; TRBD2 matches 10 bases. The CDR3 is 15 amino acids. CDR1 is MNHEY, CDR2 SMNVEV, per germline (reference sequence). Trimming removed 2 bases from V and 3 bases from J; junction bases left unmatched: 4. CDR3: CASSLLAGVRYEQYF. CDR3 nucleotides: TGTGCCAGCAGTTTACTAGCGGGAGTCCGCTACGAGCAGTACTTC.

V is TRBV7-9 and J is TRBJ2-2; D remains ambiguous. CDR3 size: 13 residues. Looked up from germline, CDR1 is SEHNR and CDR2 is FQNEAQ (reference sequence). With 5 bases removed from V and 2 bases from J, the gap between germline ends came to 6 bases. The CDR3 sequence is CASSQTNTGELFF. In nucleotides, the CDR3 is TGTGCCAGCAGCCAAACAAACACCGGGGAGCTGTTTTTT.

This chain connects TRBV7-9 to TRBJ1-4; no firm D call. Deletions cut 1 base from V and 7 bases from J, with 16 bases between. The CDR3 totals 16 residues. Germline V gene lookup returns CDR1 SEHNR and CDR2 FQNEAQ (reference sequence). As DNA, the CDR3 is TGTGCCAGCAGCTTAGTGGGCACCCTCCCAGGTGAAAAACTGTTTTTT. Protein sequence: CASSLVGTLPGEKLFF.

The chain combines TRBV5-4 with TRBJ2-2; 10 nucleotides align to TRBD1. This CDR3 spans 15 amino acids. CDR1 is SGHNT, CDR2 YYREEE, per germline (reference sequence). Trimming at V came to 6 bases and at J to 7 bases, leaving 9 bases not matched to a gene. The CDR3 sequence is CASNPDRGLSGELFF. The CDR3 bases are TGTGCCAGCAACCCCGACAGGGGGCTTAGCGGGGAGCTGTTTTTT.

The rearrangement links TRBV2 to TRBJ2-1; 9 bases align to TRBD2. Germline CDR1 and CDR2: SNHLY and FYNNEI. The CDR3 is 15 amino acids. With V trimmed by 3 bases and J by 9 bases, 9 bases remained unmatched. The CDR3, as DNA: TGTGCCAGCAGTGACGGGCGGGGGGGCTTCGGTGAGCAGTTCTTC. Encoded protein: CASSDGRGGFGEQFF. Variable domain in full (rest from reference TRBV2 and TRBJ2-1): EPEVTQTPSHQVTQMGQEVILRCVPISNHLYFYWYRQILGQKVEFLVSFYNNEISEKSEIFDDQFSVERPDGSNFTLKIRSTKLEDSAMYFCASSDGRGGFGEQFFGPGTRLTVL.

The rearrangement uses TRBV15 and TRBJ2-2, with 7 bases aligning to TRBD1. This CDR3 contains 15 residues. Germline CDR1 and CDR2: LNHNV and YYDKDF (reference sequence). Trimming removed 5 bases from V and 3 bases from J; junction bases left unmatched: 6. The CDR3 loop reads CATSPDRVDTGELFF. CDR3 in DNA: TGTGCCACCAGCCCCGACAGGGTGGACACCGGGGAGCTGTTTTTT.

V gene TRBV29-1 combines with J gene TRBJ1-2; possible D gene TRBD1, 6 bases. Germline CDR1 is SQVTM and CDR2 is ANQGSEA. The V end was cut by 6 bases, the J end by 7 bases, with 12 bases between. The CDR3 length is 11 residues. DNA of the CDR3: TGCAGCGTGGGCCCCAGGGGTGGCTACACCTTC. Translation gives CSVGPRGGYTF.

J is TRBJ2-7 and V is TRBV11-2; TRBD2 is a possible D gene (5 bases). Germline V gene lookup returns CDR1 SGHAT and CDR2 FQNNGV. The length of the CDR3 is 16 residues. Trimming took 5 bases from V and 0 from J, leaving 17 bases between them. The CDR3 spells CASSLTGKGYSYEQYF. CDR3 DNA: TGTGCCAGCAGCCTAACGGGGAAGGGATACTCCTACGAGCAGTACTTC. The full variable domain, with the rest looked up from reference TRBV11-2 and TRBJ2-7, is EAGVAQSPRYKIIEKRQSVAFWCNPISGHATLYWYQQILGQGPKLLIQFQNNGVVDDSQLPKDRFSAERLKGVDSTLKIQPAKLEDSAVYLCASSLTGKGYSYEQYFGPGTRLTVT.

The sample holds a few counts of this clone. The chain employs TRBV7-3 and TRBJ2-5, with 13 bases matching TRBD2. Germline V gene sequence: CDR1 SGHTA, CDR2 FQGTGA. V gave up 0 bases and J gave up 5 bases; unmatched junction bases: 9. The CDR3 is made up of 18 amino acids. The CDR3 loop is CASSLTGGTSGTQETQYF. In nucleotides, the CDR3 is TGTGCCAGCAGCTTAACGGGCGGGACTAGCGGGACTCAGGAGACCCAGTACTTC.

This clone was detected a few times. The rearrangement joins TRBV5-1 to TRBJ2-3; 9 bases align to TRBD2. The CDR3 sequence is 16 residues long. Germline V gives CDR1 SGHRS, CDR2 YFSETQ. Trimming at V came to 0 bases and at J to 5 bases, leaving 7 bases not matched to a gene. The CDR3 sequence: CASSLGAGGPRDTQYF. The CDR3 region has the DNA TGCGCCAGCAGCTTGGGGGCGGGAGGGCCGAGAGATACGCAGTATTTT.

The CDR3 DNA reads as TGTGCCAGCAGTTTCAGGGGAAAAACGTCCTATGGCTACACCTTC. This translates into CASSFRGKTSYGYTF. The V and J genes are TRBV28 and TRBJ1-2; D is possibly TRBD1 (6 bases). The ends were cut back, 3 bases at V and 4 bases at J, with 15 bases in the middle. The CDR3 covers 15 residues. Germline V gives CDR1 MDHEN, CDR2 SYDVKM.

The chain carries TRBV6-6 and TRBJ2-7; D is possibly TRBD2 (5 bases). Per the germline V gene, CDR1 is MNHNY and CDR2 is SVGAGI (reference sequence). This CDR3 has 16 amino acids. The V and J ends lost 0 bases and 4 bases respectively, with 16 bases between them. The CDR3 nucleotides are TGTGCCAGCAGTTACTCGTTCGGGGATTTGAGGTACGAGCAGTACTTC. Protein product: CASSYSFGDLRYEQYF.

The chain joins TRBV28 to TRBJ2-7; D possibly corresponds to TRBD1 (6 bases). The CDR3 contains 15 residues. V gave up 4 bases and J gave up 1 base, with 14 bases separating them. Per germline, CDR1 MDHEN and CDR2 SYDVKM. The CDR3 sequence: CASSSSLTGSYEQYF. The DNA for the CDR3 is TGTGCCAGCAGTTCCTCACTGACAGGATCCTACGAGCAGTACTTC.